These 4 T cell receptor beta chains were all obtained from the same sample, sequenced in a study of Tregs in tolerant kidney transplant recipients. Sequencing was performed with immunoSEQ multiplex PCR; in TCRdb, only in-frame clones are kept and a portion is missing. The sample is made up of tens of thousands of clones, and the top ten hold roughly 0.89% of it. The material was CD4+ T cells from blood, obtained before the transplant. The receptors come from a human donor who received a combined kidney and bone marrow transplant.

On this clone: The read ends 3 residues shy of where the CDR3 ends; the end is completed using the germline J gene. The genes are TRBV12-3 or TRBV12-4 and TRBJ2-3; perhaps TRBD2 as D (5 bases). CDR3 size: 16 residues. The V and J ends lost 6 bases and 0 bases respectively, with 16 bases between them. The CDR3 bases that were read are TGTGCCAGCAGCCTCCCAAGAGCGGATAGCACAGATACG. Protein sequence: CASSLPRADSTDT. The whole CDR3 protein reads CASSLPRADSTDTQYF.

Details on this clone: The read halts 3 residues ahead of the CDR3 end, with the missing end drawn from the germline J gene. This sequence joins TRBV7-2 and TRBJ2-3, with D unclear. The CDR3 has 14 residues. V was pared by 8 bases and J by 1 base, with 13 bases between. Looked up from germline, CDR1 is SGHTA and CDR2 is FQGNSA. The chain's CDR3 is CASGIMAGTDTQYF. The covered CDR3 bases are TGTGCCAGCGGTATCATGGCCGGCACAGATACG.

A remark on this clone: The CDR3 is cut off 3 residues early in the read; its end comes from the germline J gene. The chain recombines TRBV6-1 with TRBJ2-2; 9 bases line up with TRBD1. Per germline, CDR1 MNHNS and CDR2 SASEGT. This CDR3 is 15 amino acids long. J gave up 7 bases and V 1 base, and 4 bases lay outside the gene matches. Partial CDR3 DNA: TGTGCCAGCAGTGAAGGAGACAGGGGGGTCGGGGAG. Residues: CASSEGDRGVGE. The entire CDR3 protein is CASSEGDRGVGELFF.

As concerns this clone: The read halts 3 residues ahead of the CDR3 end, with the missing end drawn from the germline J gene. This rearrangement joins TRBV7-6 to TRBJ1-4; TRBD1 matches 7 bases. Germline-derived CDR1 and CDR2 are SGHVS and FNYEAQ. With V trimmed by 5 bases and J by 7 bases, 7 bases remained unmatched. The CDR3 sequence is 14 residues long. The sequenced CDR3 bases are TGTGCCAGCAGCCCCAACAGGGGTAGTGAAAAA. Its translation is CASSPNRGSEK. The whole CDR3 sequence reads CASSPNRGSEKLFF.